This T cell receptor (beta chain) was recovered during a study of T cells in Graves' hyperthyroidism and ophthalmopathy. TCR beta CDR3 regions were amplified from RNA. Using the HTBI primer set, a first-round RT-PCR was run on the TCR CDR3. TCRdb re-analysed the multiplex PCR reads in MiXCR, keeping a single row per CDR3 protein. This sample carries under 400,000 distinct CDR3 sequences, 16% of them seen once, and the ten largest clones take 33%. Per the germline V gene, CDR1 is SGHTS and CDR2 is YDEGEE. The CDR3 consists of 14 residues. V shed 1 base and J shed 4 bases, with 11 bases lying between them. This clonotype has ten or more counts.

This receptor was obtained from a young man with Graves' hyperthyroidism. The sample taken for sequencing was blood. The rearrangement joins TRBV5-8 to TRBJ1-2; TRBD1 is a possible D gene (6 bases). CDR3 region: CASSLQTGTYGYTF. The CDR3 DNA follows: TGTGCCAGCAGCTTGCAGACAGGCACCTATGGCTACACCTTC. The whole variable domain, filled in from reference TRBV5-8 and TRBJ1-2, reads EAGVTQSPTHLIKTRGQQATLRCSPISGHTSVYWYQQALGLGLQFLLWYDEGEERNRGNFPPRFSGRQFPNYSSELNVNALELEDSALYLCASSLQTGTYGYTFGSGTRLTVV.